Listed here are 23 T cell receptor beta chains from one sample, sequenced in a study of blood T cell repertoires in COVID-19. TCRdb's copy holds only in-frame clones and misses some; the assay was immunoSEQ multiplex PCR. The profile shows approximately 350,000 clones, less than 90% of them singletons. The sequenced sample was peripheral blood. These receptors came from a woman in her fifties or sixties with COVID-19, enrolled during active disease.

CDR3 in amino acids: CASSGTGIQETQYF. Written as DNA, the CDR3 is TGCGCCAGCAGCGGAACAGGGATTCAAGAGACCCAGTACTTC. The V gene is TRBV5-1, the J gene TRBJ2-5, with D tentatively TRBD1 (6 bases). The germline CDR1 and CDR2 sequences are SGHRS and YFSETQ. The V end lost 4 bases, the J end lost 2 bases, and 12 bases lay between the germline ends. The CDR3 contains 14 residues.

This chain's CDR3 is CASTELAGVAGELFF. DNA of the CDR3: TGTGCCAGCACAGAACTAGCCGGTGTGGCCGGGGAGCTGTTTTTT. The gene calls are TRBV18 and TRBJ2-2, with a possible D match to TRBD2 (6 bases). Trimming removed 8 bases from V and 6 bases from J, with 19 bases in between. The CDR3 has 15 residues. Germline V gene sequence: CDR1 KGHSH, CDR2 LQKENI. Complete variable domain (other parts from reference TRBV18 and TRBJ2-2): NAGVMQNPRHLVRRRGQEARLRCSPMKGHSHVYWYRQLPEEGLKFMVYLQKENIIDESGMPKERFSAEFPKEGPSILRIQQVVRGDSAAYFCASTELAGVAGELFFGEGSRLTVL.

The rearrangement joins TRBV18 to TRBJ1-1, with D hard to call. The CDR3 extends over 14 amino acids. Germline lookup yields CDR1 KGHSH and CDR2 LQKENI. Deletions cut 3 bases from V and 1 base from J, with 9 bases between. The chain's CDR3 is CASSPRGENTEAFF. The CDR3 coding sequence is TGTGCCAGCTCACCCCGCGGGGAGAACACTGAAGCTTTCTTT.

V and J are TRBV5-1 and TRBJ2-3, with a possible D match to TRBD2 (6 bases). V lost 4 bases to trimming and J lost 4 bases, with 16 bases between them. This CDR3 contains 15 residues. Germline lookup yields CDR1 SGHRS and CDR2 YFSETQ. The CDR3 nucleotides read TGCGCCAGCAGCCCGACTAGTATGGCTGCAGATACGCAGTATTTT. Translated: CASSPTSMAADTQYF.

This chain uses TRBV15 with TRBJ1-3; no firm D call. Germline CDR1 and CDR2: LNHNV and YYDKDF (reference sequence). The CDR3 sequence is 13 residues long. V dropped 0 bases and J dropped 8 bases, with 8 bases sitting between them. The CDR3 sequence: CATSRDWRDTIYF. CDR3 nucleotides: TGTGCCACCAGCAGAGATTGGCGGGACACCATATATTTT. Full variable domain (remainder filled in from reference TRBV15 and TRBJ1-3): DAMVIQNPRYQVTQFGKPVTLSCSQTLNHNVMYWYQQKSSQAPKLLFHYYDKDFNNEADTPDNFQSRRPNTSFCFLDIRSPGLGDTAMYLCATSRDWRDTIYFGEGSWLTVV.

This chain uses TRBV5-4 with TRBJ1-6, with D tentatively TRBD1 (6 bases). The V gene lost 0 bases and the J gene lost 9 bases, with 10 bases spanning the gap. The CDR3 runs to 14 residues. Germline CDR1 SGHNT, CDR2 YYREEE (reference sequence). The CDR3 region is CASSLGYRASPLHF. DNA of the CDR3: TGTGCCAGCAGCTTGGGATACAGGGCTTCACCCCTCCACTTT.

This clone was observed at least ten times. The chain combines TRBV30 with TRBJ1-3; the D gene is possibly TRBD1 (5 bases). V lost 0 bases, J lost 1 base, and 13 bases lay in between. Germline lookup yields CDR1 GTSNPN and CDR2 SVGIG (reference sequence). The CDR3 has 16 amino acids. In DNA form, the CDR3 reads TGTGCCTGGAGTGTATTGTATACAGGATCTGGAAACACCATATATTTT. Amino acid sequence: CAWSVLYTGSGNTIYF.

The chain joins TRBV4-3 to TRBJ2-3; no clear D. Germline assignment: CDR1 LGHNA and CDR2 YSLEER. The CDR3 has 15 residues. The V and J ends lost 0 bases and 6 bases respectively, with 13 bases between them. The CDR3 sequence: CASSQDHSEADTQYF. CDR3 DNA: TGCGCCAGCAGCCAAGATCACTCCGAGGCGGATACGCAGTATTTT.

The rearrangement uses TRBV9 and TRBJ2-7; possible D gene TRBD1, 8 bases. The CDR3 runs 16 residues. The V end lost 4 bases, the J end lost 3 bases, and 20 bases lay between the germline ends. The germline V gene has CDR1 SGDLS and CDR2 YYNGEE. CDR3 loop: CASSNIGGDRIYEQYF. Written as DNA, the CDR3 is TGTGCCAGCAGCAATATTGGGGGGGACAGGATCTACGAGCAGTACTTC.

This rearrangement joins TRBV5-1 to TRBJ2-7, with TRBD1 matching 10 bases. V trimming: 4 bases; J trimming: 3 bases; junction bases outside the gene matches: 7. The CDR3 runs 15 residues. Per the germline V gene, CDR1 is SGHRS and CDR2 is YFSETQ. Written as DNA, the CDR3 is TGCGCCAGCAGCCAGGGACAGGGGTTTGTCTACGAGCAGTACTTC. Protein product: CASSQGQGFVYEQYF.

The chain joins TRBV18 to TRBJ2-5; 11 bases match TRBD2. Trimming took 0 bases from V and 4 from J; bases not matched to a gene: 7. This CDR3 has 17 residues. Per the germline V gene, CDR1 is KGHSH and CDR2 is LQKENI. The CDR3 sequence is CASSPPGSGGARETQYF. CDR3 in DNA: TGTGCCAGCTCACCACCAGGTAGCGGGGGGGCTCGAGAGACCCAGTACTTC. The variable domain in full, completed from reference TRBV18 and TRBJ2-5, reads NAGVMQNPRHLVRRRGQEARLRCSPMKGHSHVYWYRQLPEEGLKFMVYLQKENIIDESGMPKERFSAEFPKEGPSILRIQQVVRGDSAAYFCASSPPGSGGARETQYFGPGTRLLVL.

V and J are TRBV9 and TRBJ2-7, with D tentatively TRBD1 (6 bases). V was clipped by 1 base and J by 6 bases, with 17 bases between them. Germline CDR1 reads SGDLS; CDR2 reads YYNGEE. CDR3 size: 15 residues. In DNA form, the CDR3 reads TGTGCCAGCAGCGTATTGCAGGGGTCTGGTGTCGAGCAGTACTTC. It encodes CASSVLQGSGVEQYF.

V and J are TRBV14 and TRBJ1-1; TRBD1 matches 7 bases. The CDR3 consists of 14 residues. Germline V gives CDR1 SGHDN, CDR2 FVKESK. V trimming: 1 base; J trimming: 5 bases; junction bases outside the gene matches: 4. CDR3 bases: TGTGCCAGCAGCCAAGGGGCAGGGGGAACTGAAGCTTTCTTT. It encodes CASSQGAGGTEAFF.

The rearrangement joins TRBV19 to TRBJ2-7; 7 nucleotides align to TRBD1. The CDR3 runs 14 residues. CDR1 is LNHDA, CDR2 SQIVND, per germline (reference sequence). Trimming cost V 3 bases and J 4 bases; bases outside gene matches: 6. CDR3 nucleotides: TGTGCCAGTAGTATTAGGGGACAGCTATACGAGCAGTACTTC. As protein: CASSIRGQLYEQYF.

This chain uses TRBV2 with TRBJ2-3; no firm D call. Between the trimmed V and J ends, which lost 6 bases and 0 bases, there was a span of 10 bases. CDR3 length: 14 residues. CDR1 and CDR2 from the germline V gene are SNHLY and FYNNEI. The CDR3 protein is CASSQTTSTDTQYF. The CDR3 region has the DNA TGTGCCAGCAGCCAAACGACTAGCACAGATACGCAGTATTTT.

The chain recombines TRBV3-1 (or the pseudogene TRBV3-2) with TRBJ2-7; 7 positions agree with TRBD2. Germline V gene lookup returns CDR1 LGHDT and CDR2 YNNKEL (reference sequence). CDR3 length: 14 residues. The V gene end was trimmed by 9 bases and the J gene end by 4 bases; junction bases not matched to a gene: 12. The CDR3 region has the DNA TGTGCCAGTGCTGTTGCCTGGGGGGGGTACGAGCAGTACTTC. Translating it yields CASAVAWGGYEQYF.

This clone was seen a handful of times. The rearrangement joins TRBV5-1 to TRBJ1-5; TRBD1 matches at 9 bases. V gave up 3 bases and J gave up 5 bases; unmatched junction bases: 3. The CDR3 is 14 residues long. CDR1 is SGHRS, CDR2 YFSETQ, per germline. CDR3 in amino acids: CASSSTGGDQPQHF. The DNA of the CDR3 is TGCGCCAGCAGCTCCACAGGGGGCGATCAGCCCCAGCATTTT.

The CDR3 region is CASSQGQGARNSPLHF. Here the CDR3 DNA reads TGCGCCAGCAGCCAGGGACAGGGGGCGCGGAATTCACCCCTCCACTTT. V gene TRBV4-1 combines with J gene TRBJ1-6; 12 bases map to TRBD1. Trimming removed 3 bases from V and 7 bases from J; junction bases left unmatched: 4. The CDR3 length is 16 residues. Germline V lookup: CDR1 MGHRA, CDR2 YSYEKL.

This clone was detected only a few times. The chain combines TRBV5-1 with TRBJ1-2, with D unclear. Between the trimmed V and J ends, which lost 4 bases and 6 bases, there was a span of 13 bases. CDR3 length: 13 amino acids. Germline V gene lookup returns CDR1 SGHRS and CDR2 YFSETQ. The chain's CDR3 is CASSIPGSDGYTF. The DNA of the CDR3 is TGCGCCAGCAGCATACCGGGATCGGATGGCTACACCTTC.

About this clone itself: This specimen includes other DNA sequences encoding the same CDR3. The chain employs TRBV2 and TRBJ2-5, with 13 bases identical to TRBD2. V lost 6 bases to trimming and J lost 4 bases; unmatched junction nucleotides: 2. The CDR3 loop spans 14 amino acids. Per germline, CDR1 SNHLY and CDR2 FYNNEI. The CDR3 region has the DNA TGTGCCAGCAGCCGGACTAGCGGGGGAGAGACCCAGTACTTC. As protein: CASSRTSGGETQYF. Full variable domain (missing parts from reference TRBV2 and TRBJ2-5): EPEVTQTPSHQVTQMGQEVILRCVPISNHLYFYWYRQILGQKVEFLVSFYNNEISEKSEIFDDQFSVERPDGSNFTLKIRSTKLEDSAMYFCASSRTSGGETQYFGPGTRLLVL.

This clone was picked up one time. Other DNA sequences within the sample encode an identical CDR3. V gene TRBV9 combines with J gene TRBJ2-7; 8 bases align to TRBD1. The CDR3 runs to 13 residues. Trimming took 4 bases from V and 5 from J; bases not matched to a gene: 5. The germline V gene has CDR1 SGDLS and CDR2 YYNGEE. CDR3 in amino acids: CASSRTGGNEQYF. The CDR3 DNA sequence: TGTGCCAGCAGCCGAACAGGGGGGAACGAGCAGTACTTC.

To note about this clone: This could be a read error, since a much larger clone is one nucleotide away. V gene TRBV5-6 combines with J gene TRBJ2-1; 13 nucleotides line up with TRBD2. The CDR3 extends over 15 amino acids. Trimming cost V 4 bases and J 4 bases; bases outside gene matches: 2. CDR1 is SGHDT, CDR2 YYEEEE, per germline. CDR3 amino acids: CASSLGLAGYNEQFF. The CDR3 coding sequence is TGTGCCAGCAGCCTGGGACTAGCGGGGTACAATGAGCAGTTCTTC.

The CDR3 loop is CAAHRGFNYGYTF. As DNA, the CDR3 is TGTGCCGCACACAGGGGATTTAACTATGGCTACACCTTC. The chain links TRBV6-5 to TRBJ1-2; TRBD1 matches at 7 bases. The CDR3 loop spans 13 amino acids. The germline V gene has CDR1 MNHEY and CDR2 SVGAGI. J was trimmed by 1 base and V by 11 bases; bases with no gene match: 7.